A selection of T cell receptor beta chains follows, all from one sample in a study of long-term antiretroviral therapy in people with HIV. Repertoires were generated with immunoSEQ multiplex PCR, while TCRdb's copy carries only in-frame clones and drops some. The sample holds 15,000 to 20,000 clones, around 74% seen once. Sequencing was performed on unsorted PBMCs, taken at the start of antiretroviral therapy. These receptors came from a man aged 30 to 45 with HIV. The CDR3 runs from the conserved cysteine through the conserved F or W. The D gene is left open where the match is weak. Only part of the rows carry a size: once, few, many, or a class if the clone is expanded.

j_gene	d_gene	abundance	v_gene	CDR3aa	CDR3nt
TRBJ1-1	NA	NA	TRBV18	CASSPRDGMNTEAFF	TGTGCCAGCTCACCCAGGGACGGGATGAACACTGAAGCTTTCTTT
TRBJ2-7	TRBD2	few	TRBV7-9	CASSSSGRATGEQYF	TGTGCCAGCAGCTCTAGCGGGAGGGCAACGGGGGAGCAGTACTTC
TRBJ2-1	NA	NA	TRBV10-1	CASSESGGHYNEQFF	TGCGCCAGCAGTGAGTCGGGGGGACATTACAATGAGCAGTTCTTC
TRBJ1-4	NA	NA	TRBV6-1	CASSELGGDNEKLFF	TGTGCCAGCAGTGAATTGGGAGGGGATAATGAAAAACTGTTTTTT
TRBJ1-1	NA	once	TRBV30	CAWSSRSLNTEAFF	TGTGCCTGGAGTTCGAGGTCCTTGAACACTGAAGCTTTCTTT
TRBJ2-7	TRBD2	NA	TRBV5-4	CASSLVGGEYEQYF	TGTGCCAGCAGCTTGGTGGGGGGGGAATACGAGCAGTACTTC
TRBJ2-1	NA	once	TRBV5-4	CASSLAGLNEQFF	TGTGCCAGCAGCTTGGCCGGTTTGAATGAGCAGTTCTTC
TRBJ2-7	TRBD1	NA	TRBV15	CATSRPGQGYEQYF	TGTGCCACCAGCAGGCCGGGACAGGGATACGAGCAGTACTTC
TRBJ1-1	NA	NA	TRBV4-3	CASSQIAGTEAFF	TGCGCCAGCAGCCAAATTGCAGGGACTGAAGCTTTCTTT
TRBJ1-2	NA	NA	TRBV4-3	CASSQALSGSYTYGYTF	TGCGCCAGCAGCCAAGCCTTGTCCGGTTCTTACACCTATGGCTACACCTTC
TRBJ1-3	NA	once	TRBV9	CASSVVTAYSSGNTIYF	TGTGCCAGCAGCGTAGTGACAGCGTACTCCTCTGGAAACACCATATATTTT
TRBJ2-1	TRBD1	NA	TRBV27	CASRNGQGTYNEQFF	TGTGCCAGCAGGAACGGACAGGGGACCTACAATGAGCAGTTCTTC
TRBJ1-2	TRBD1	NA	TRBV5-6	CASTTGGHYGYTF	TGTGCCAGCACCACAGGGGGGCACTATGGCTACACCTTC
TRBJ1-4	NA	NA	TRBV7-2	CASGPRGPNEKLFF	TGTGCCAGCGGACCGAGGGGTCCTAATGAAAAACTGTTTTTT
TRBJ2-7	NA	NA	TRBV4-1	CASSQGPRYEQYF	TGCGCCAGCAGCCAAGGACCCCGCTACGAGCAGTACTTC
TRBJ2-2	TRBD1	NA	TRBV5-5	CASSPMGQGGTGELFF	TGTGCCAGCTCCCCCATGGGACAGGGGGGCACCGGGGAGCTGTTTTTT
TRBJ2-3	NA	few	TRBV5-1	CASSSQGPPDTQYF	TGCGCCAGCAGCTCCCAGGGGCCCCCAGATACGCAGTATTTT
TRBJ2-7	NA	few	TRBV28	CAITQGGRMGYEQYF	TGTGCCATCACACAGGGGGGGCGAATGGGCTACGAGCAGTACTTC
TRBJ2-3	TRBD2	few	TRBV27	CASSSRTSGRAADTQYF	TGTGCCAGCAGTTCGCGGACTAGCGGGAGGGCCGCAGATACGCAGTATTTT
TRBJ2-7	NA	NA	TRBV19	CASSSTSYEQYF	TGTGCCAGTAGTTCGACTAGCTACGAGCAGTACTTC
TRBJ1-1	NA	NA	TRBV7-2	CASSLVQTGRMNTEAFF	TGTGCCAGCAGCTTAGTTCAGACGGGACGGATGAACACTGAAGCTTTCTTT
TRBJ2-7	NA	few	TRBV27	CASSSGRVYEQYF	TGTGCCAGCAGTTCAGGACGGGTCTACGAGCAGTACTTC
TRBJ2-5	NA	once	TRBV6-6	CASSYSPEIQETQYF	TGTGCCAGCAGTTATTCTCCGGAAATCCAAGAGACCCAGTACTTC
TRBJ2-7	NA	NA	TRBV5-1	CASSLLGSYEQYF	TGCGCCAGCAGCTTGTTAGGGTCCTACGAGCAGTACTTC
TRBJ1-2	NA	NA	TRBV7-9	CASSFEKTGSSYGYTF	TGTGCCAGCAGCTTCGAGAAAACAGGGTCCTCCTATGGCTACACCTTC
TRBJ2-6	NA	NA	TRBV7-9	CASSPQGSGANVLTF	TGTGCCAGCAGCCCGCAGGGATCTGGGGCCAACGTCCTGACTTTC
TRBJ2-7	TRBD1	once	TRBV5-4	CASSPGTGSYEQYF	TGTGCCAGCAGTCCCGGGACAGGGAGCTACGAGCAGTACTTC
TRBJ2-5	TRBD2	NA	TRBV5-1	CASRYTSGPGTQYF	TGCGCCAGCAGGTATACTAGCGGCCCAGGGACCCAGTACTTC
TRBJ2-1	NA	NA	TRBV27	CASSWGGGNEQFF	TGTGCCAGCAGTTGGGGTGGCGGCAATGAGCAGTTCTTC
TRBJ2-3	NA	NA	TRBV27	CASSLKGGWSTDTQYF	TGTGCCAGCAGTTTAAAGGGCGGGTGGAGCACAGATACGCAGTATTTT
TRBJ2-3	NA	NA	TRBV7-3	CASSLTSVGTTDTQYF	TGTGCCAGCAGCTTAACGTCGGTCGGGACAACTGATACGCAGTATTTT
TRBJ1-1	NA	NA	TRBV7-2	CASIEDTEAFF	TGTGCCAGCATCGAAGACACTGAAGCTTTCTTT
TRBJ1-4	TRBD1	once	TRBV6-1	CASSEALQGQGRNEKLFF	TGTGCCAGCAGTGAAGCACTACAAGGACAGGGGAGGAATGAAAAACTGTTTTTT
TRBJ1-2	TRBD1	NA	TRBV19	CASRDNGGQEDGYTF	TGTGCCAGTAGAGATAACGGAGGACAGGAGGATGGCTACACCTTC
TRBJ2-3	NA	NA	TRBV28	CASSPVRTDTQYF	TGTGCCAGCAGTCCCGTTCGCACAGATACGCAGTATTTT
TRBJ2-7	NA	NA	TRBV4-1	CASSQRLADEQYF	TGCGCCAGCAGCCAAAGGCTAGCCGACGAGCAGTACTTC
TRBJ1-1	NA	NA	TRBV7-8	CASSPITKSSGVGAFF	TGTGCCAGCAGCCCGATTACAAAGTCGAGTGGCGTAGGCGCTTTCTTT
TRBJ2-1	TRBD2	NA	TRBV18	CASSPEVLAVYNEQFF	TGTGCCAGCTCACCAGAGGTACTAGCGGTATACAATGAGCAGTTCTTC
TRBJ2-1	NA	NA	TRBV7-8	CASSPGGYSSYNEQFF	TGTGCCAGCAGCCCGGGCGGGTACAGCTCCTACAATGAGCAGTTCTTC
TRBJ2-3	NA	NA	TRBV7-8	CASSLARPNTDTQYF	TGTGCCAGCAGCTTAGCGCGACCTAACACAGATACGCAGTATTTT
TRBJ1-2	NA	NA	TRBV5-1	CASSSRGGVFGYGYTF	TGCGCCAGCAGCTCAAGGGGGGGGGTATTTGGCTATGGCTACACCTTC
TRBJ1-2	TRBD1	NA	TRBV4-3	CASSHGQGEYGYTF	TGCGCCAGCAGCCATGGACAGGGGGAGTACGGCTACACCTTC
TRBJ2-1	TRBD2	NA	TRBV18	CASSPSMTSGWNNEQFF	TGTGCCAGCTCACCATCGATGACTAGCGGGTGGAACAATGAGCAGTTCTTC
TRBJ1-2	TRBD1	NA	TRBV6-5	CASSFDHRAGGRGYTF	TGTGCCAGCAGTTTTGACCATCGGGCAGGGGGCCGCGGCTACACCTTC
TRBJ2-5	NA	NA	TRBV21-1	CASSKGHSGGFQETQYF	TGTGCCAGCAGCAAAGGGCATAGCGGGGGATTCCAAGAGACCCAGTACTTC
TRBJ2-4	NA	NA	TRBV6-5	CASSPRAGAKNIQYF	TGTGCCAGCAGTCCCCGGGCGGGAGCCAAAAACATTCAGTACTTC
TRBJ2-5	NA	NA	TRBV2	CASIRTGEETQYF	TGTGCCAGCATTCGGACCGGGGAAGAGACCCAGTACTTC
TRBJ2-3	NA	NA	TRBV6-6	CASSRDSSSTDTQYF	TGTGCCAGCAGTCGTGACAGTTCCTCCACAGATACGCAGTATTTT
TRBJ1-5	TRBD1	NA	TRBV5-5	CASSRGQGSNQPQHF	TGTGCCAGCAGCAGAGGACAGGGTAGCAATCAGCCCCAGCATTTT
TRBJ2-7	NA	few	TRBV6-1	CASSEEGFGYEQYF	TGTGCCAGCAGTGAAGAGGGATTCGGTTACGAGCAGTACTTC
TRBJ2-7	NA	NA	TRBV5-6	CASSWMTGSYEQYF	TGTGCCAGCAGCTGGATGACGGGTTCCTACGAGCAGTACTTC
TRBJ1-2	NA	NA	TRBV27	CASSLSHRDGSRGYTF	TGTGCCAGCAGTTTATCCCACCGGGACGGGTCTCGGGGCTACACCTTC
TRBJ1-1	NA	NA	TRBV28	CASSWTLQNTEAFF	TGTGCCAGCAGTTGGACGCTTCAAAACACTGAAGCTTTCTTT
TRBJ2-2	NA	once	TRBV6-5	CASSYSSGSHPGELFF	TGTGCCAGCAGTTACTCGTCGGGCAGCCATCCCGGGGAGCTGTTTTTT
TRBJ2-1	NA	NA	TRBV30	CAWSQDNEQFF	TGTGCCTGGAGTCAAGACAATGAGCAGTTCTTC